These 11 T cell receptor beta chains came from one sample sequenced in a study of neurological immune-mediated disorders. As to time point: longitudinal time-point 1 (baseline). TCRdb re-derived calls from the 5' RACE reads in MiXCR, one entry per CDR3 protein. The repertoire holds roughly 61,000 distinct CDR3 sequences, with around 10% as singletons. Sequencing was done on a sample of PBMCs. All receptors come from a male donor with HTLV-1-associated myelopathy (HAM/TSP).

In this sample, this clonotype turned up many times. The genes are TRBV9 and TRBJ1-1, with D possibly being TRBD1 (6 bases). The CDR3 spans 15 residues. In germline, CDR1 is SGDLS, CDR2 YYNGEE. Trimming removed 0 bases at V and 3 bases at J, with 12 bases between. Here the CDR3 reads CASSVDGRGDTEAFF. Written as DNA, the CDR3 is TGTGCCAGCAGCGTAGACGGCAGGGGAGACACTGAAGCTTTCTTT.

The CDR3 reads CASSYPQETQYF. DNA of the CDR3: TGCGCCAGCAGCTACCCCCAAGAGACCCAGTACTTC. The V and J genes are TRBV5-1 and TRBJ2-5; no clear D. The V gene's germline CDR1 is SGHRS and CDR2 YFSETQ. The length of the CDR3 is 12 residues. V was cut by 3 bases and J by 1 base, with 4 bases left in between. Variable domain in full (rest from reference TRBV5-1 and TRBJ2-5): KAGVTQTPRYLIKTRGQQVTLSCSPISGHRSVSWYQQTPGQGLQFLFEYFSETQRNKGNFPGRFSGRQFSNSRSEMNVSTLELGDSALYLCASSYPQETQYFGPGTRLLVL.

This clonotype showed up many times. This sequence joins TRBV9 and TRBJ1-6; D perhaps matches TRBD1 (5 bases). Trimming took off 5 bases at V and 7 bases at J, with 16 bases between the two ends. From germline, CDR1 is SGDLS and CDR2 YYNGEE. The CDR3 sequence is 15 residues long. The CDR3 DNA is TGTGCCAGCAGTAAGGGGATGATATTAAATTCACCCCTCCACTTT. Amino acid sequence: CASSKGMILNSPLHF.

This clonotype showed up many times. The genes are TRBV7-2 and TRBJ2-3; 12 bases map to TRBD2. CDR3 length equals 17 residues. Germline trimming cut 5 bases from V and 0 bases from J; bases unmatched to any gene: 6. The germline V gene encodes CDR1 SGHTA and CDR2 FQGNSA. The CDR3 coding sequence is TGTGCCAGCAGCCCAAGACTAGCGGGGGAGAGCACAGATACGCAGTATTTT. Protein: CASSPRLAGESTDTQYF.

At least ten counts were recorded for this clonotype. A single base separates this from a much larger clone, so it may be a read error. CDR3 nucleotide sequence: TGCGCCAGCAGCCTCGGGACAGACAATGAGCAGTTCTTC. Encoded protein: CASSLGTDNEQFF. The V gene is TRBV5-1, the J gene TRBJ2-1, with 7 bases lining up with TRBD1. The CDR3 totals 13 residues. Per the germline V gene, CDR1 is SGHRS and CDR2 is YFSETQ. The junction had 3 bases not matched to a gene; V was cut back by 4 bases and J by 5 bases.

This clonotype was seen repeatedly, ten times or more. The chain recombines TRBV5-5 with TRBJ2-5; 8 nucleotides match TRBD2. With 7 bases clipped from V and 3 bases from J, the junction kept 8 bases outside the gene matches. This CDR3 comprises 14 residues. Germline V gene lookup returns CDR1 SGHKS and CDR2 YYEKEE (reference sequence). DNA for the CDR3: TGTGCCAGCGGTCTCGCGGGGGGTGAAGAGACCCAGTACTTC. Translating gives CASGLAGGEETQYF.

The chain links TRBV7-8 to TRBJ1-5; tentatively, D is TRBD1 (5 bases). The CDR3 extends over 17 amino acids. V was cut by 1 base and J by 4 bases, with 17 bases left in between. The germline CDR1 and CDR2 sequences are SGHVS and FQNEAQ. The CDR3 loop reads CASSLESLWGGNQPQHF. In nucleotides, the CDR3 is TGTGCCAGCAGCTTAGAGAGTCTGTGGGGCGGGAATCAGCCCCAGCATTTT. The full variable domain, rest sourced from reference TRBV7-8 and TRBJ1-5, is GAGVSQSPRYKVAKRGQDVALRCDPISGHVSLFWYQQALGQGPEFLTYFQNEAQLDKSGLPSDRFFAERPEGSVSTLKIQRTQQEDSAVYLCASSLESLWGGNQPQHFGDGTRLSIL.

This clonotype was picked up many times. The chain is built from TRBV20-1 and TRBJ2-7, with 10 bases aligning to TRBD1. In germline, CDR1 is DFQATT, CDR2 SNEGSKA (reference sequence). V trimming: 5 bases; J trimming: 5 bases; junction bases outside the gene matches: 9. The CDR3 extends over 14 amino acids. The CDR3 DNA reads TGCAGTGCTGCCCTAGCGACAGGGGGCGACGAGCAGTACTTC. Its translation: CSAALATGGDEQYF.

Notes on this clonotype: The junction does not match germline at one end; this may be a read error. The chain joins TRBV4-3 to TRBJ2-7; no clear D. CDR1 and CDR2 from the germline V gene are LGHNA and YSLEER. The CDR3 is 13 residues long. The CDR3 bases are TGCGCCATCAGCCATCCCCAGGACTACGAGCAGTACTTC. Protein: CAISHPQDYEQYF.

This clonotype showed up many times. The CDR3 reads CASSPSGGARTDTQYF. The CDR3 DNA follows: TGCGCCAGCAGCCCTAGCGGGGGGGCTCGGACAGATACGCAGTATTTT. The V and J genes are TRBV5-1 and TRBJ2-3; 12 nucleotides line up with TRBD2. The length of the CDR3 is 16 residues. The junction had 6 bases not matched to a gene; V was cut back by 4 bases and J by 3 bases. Germline CDR1 and CDR2: SGHRS and YFSETQ. Based on the CDR3 plus reference TRBV5-1 and TRBJ2-3, the full variable domain is KAGVTQTPRYLIKTRGQQVTLSCSPISGHRSVSWYQQTPGQGLQFLFEYFSETQRNKGNFPGRFSGRQFSNSRSEMNVSTLELGDSALYLCASSPSGGARTDTQYFGPGTRLTVL.

This chain joins TRBV18 and TRBJ2-6, with 7 bases matching TRBD1. CDR3 length equals 17 residues. In germline, CDR1 is KGHSH, CDR2 LQKENI. The junction had 4 bases not matched to a gene; V was cut back by 1 base and J by 1 base. This CDR3 is CASSPRQGFSGANVLTF. Written as DNA, the CDR3 is TGTGCCAGCTCACCACGACAGGGATTTTCTGGGGCCAACGTCCTGACTTTC. The variable domain in full, with the rest retrieved from reference TRBV18 and TRBJ2-6, is NAGVMQNPRHLVRRRGQEARLRCSPMKGHSHVYWYRQLPEEGLKFMVYLQKENIIDESGMPKERFSAEFPKEGPSILRIQQVVRGDSAAYFCASSPRQGFSGANVLTFGAGSRLTVL.